Detailed here is one T cell receptor (beta chain). The clone's antigen remains unknown. Per-base qualities were not stored, and no clone one base away is much larger. The donors were healthy, HIV-negative adults who had no recently reported acute infections or vaccinations. All donors were Caucasian adults living in Nashville, Tennessee, USA. CD4+ T cells were enriched through magnetic negative selection, after which naive cells were positively selected on CD45RA and the remaining negative fraction served as the memory subset. After blood collection by leukapheresis, PBMCs were isolated using Ficoll-Histopaque density gradient centrifugation and then cryopreserved in the vapor phase of liquid nitrogen. Analytical flow cytometry was used to check the purity and quantity of every magnetically sorted T cell population. From each sorted fraction, genomic DNA was isolated and quantified by UV absorbance on a Nanodrop 2000c.

The data stem from a study of shared clonotypes between healthy human individuals (TCRdb year 2020). For context, the study as a whole: The cohort included a few men and two women between 18 and 49 years of age. For each donor, CD4 naive and CD4 memory were each given three plates, CD8 naive was given two plates, and CD8 memory was given one plate. The study deeply sequenced blood TCR repertoires of roughly five healthy adults to estimate repertoire size and the extent of clonotype sharing between individuals. To increase sequencing depth and limit assay-specific biases, TCR repertoire library preparation and sequencing were carried out by different laboratories using diverse techniques. Per donor, leukapheresis produced somewhere between about 0.94 and 9 billion PBMCs.

Study-wide findings and limitations: Pairwise subsampling led to the expectation that sequencing depth would affect the degree of clonotype sharing among donors. Naive subsets generally had larger estimated clonotype richness than memory subsets did. Sampling was restricted to blood, and TCR repertoires in tissue are likely to differ from TCR repertoires in blood. Higher generation probabilities were observed for clonotypes shared by all four sorted-subset donors than for non-shared clonotypes. Because the study included a small number of donors, the genetic and exposure-history diversity represented was limited. Rarefaction of sorted-subset datasets indicated incomplete sequencing despite the large sequencing depth. Across a handful of donors, about 5% of naive CD4, roughly 3.3% of naive CD8, around 2.1% of memory CD4, and under 0.45% of memory CD8 clonotypes were shared.

The CDR3 starts with the cysteine, ends with the phenylalanine, and has 13 residues. Just the 39-base CDR3 DNA is kept, in frame starting at base 1. V is pared back by 4 bases and J by 7 bases, with 13 bases lying between the germline termini. For CDR1 and CDR2, the germline V gene (reference sequence) lists LNHDA and SQIVND. Using the deep immunoSEQ assay, TCR CDR3 regions were amplified from genomic DNA by multiplex PCR. Genomic DNA extracted from each cell subset was distributed evenly over all wells of several immunoSEQ 96-well plates, and each plate served as one replicate. For sorted subsets, each replicate PCR was loaded with around 200 ng genomic DNA, equivalent to 25,000 to 35,000 T cell genomes. Purified libraries were quantified with a Qubit 3.0 fluorometer, sized on a Bioanalyzer 2100, and re-quantified with the KAPA Library Quantification kit. A separate single-read 150-cycle Illumina NextSeq 550 flow cell was used to sequence each immunoSEQ 96-well plate. The paper's processing steps were these. Because the immunoSEQ output held only junctional sequences and lacked quality scores, the filtering could not match the filtering applied to full-length reads. Sequences were annotated with PyIR, a Python wrapper for IgBLAST v1.9, and V/J genes and CDR3 were assigned using IMGT germline references. Reads were filtered out if the reads had weak V/J assignments (E-value above 1e-6), no CDR3, stop codons, out-of-frame junctions, or ambiguous translated residues. A V3J clonotype was defined by an identical inferred V gene, J gene, and CDR3 amino acid sequence. Percentage overlap between repertoires was calculated by dividing the number of shared unique clonotypes by the size of the smaller repertoire. Richness of each repertoire was evaluated using RTK rarefaction, the Chao1 estimator, and Recon v2.1 estimates of unobserved clonotypes. Generation probabilities for all TCRbeta clonotypes obtained by the gDNA method from several donors were computed using OLGA. TCRdb took over this immuneACCESS table, retaining in-frame rearrangements with V and J assigned. Such tables are incomplete; in checked studies, under half of the missing clones stem from an unresolved V gene, and the remainder is unexplained. V, J and clone size reflect that table, while D and trimming were determined from the DNA. The sample table records about 1 million clones; approximately 70% of these occur just once. Together, the top ten hold nearly 1.5% of the sample.

Material for sequencing was memory CD4+ T cells sorted from blood. The cell subset or site label, as the study defines it: CD45RA-negative fraction. This sequence originates from a man aged 18-30 years in good health. This sequence uses TRBV19 and TRBJ1-2, with TRBD1 as a weak D call on 5 bases. The DNA sequence reads TGTGCCAGTAGTAATGTAGGGGCGACTGGCTACACCTTC. This yields the protein CASSNVGATGYTF.